Listed here are 15 T cell receptor beta chains from one sample, sequenced in a study of Graves' ophthalmopathy and Graves' hyperthyroidism. Investigators amplified TCR beta CDR3 regions from RNA transcripts. Second-round multiplex PCR came after a first-round RT-PCR that employed HTBI primers. Via MiXCR, TCRdb re-called the multiplex PCR reads, giving one row per CDR3 protein. The table shows roughly 410,000 distinct CDR3 sequences, with just over 15% occurring only once. Sequencing was carried out using peripheral blood. These receptors were taken from a woman between 18 and 29 years old with stable Graves' hyperthyroidism.

In this sample, this clonotype turned up a few times. The CDR3 sequence: CASSLGWTVWETEAFF. CDR3 coding DNA: TGCGCCAGCAGCTTGGGGTGGACAGTCTGGGAGACTGAAGCTTTCTTT. V usage is TRBV5-1 and J usage is TRBJ1-1; a weak D match, TRBD1 (6 bases). CDR3 length: 16 amino acids. V was clipped by 0 bases and J by 5 bases, with 17 bases between them. Germline-derived CDR1 and CDR2 are SGHRS and YFSETQ.

This clonotype was observed at least ten times. The V call is TRBV7-2, the J call TRBJ1-1, with 7 bases that match TRBD1. The CDR3 is 14 residues long. V lost 5 bases, J lost 1 base, and 4 bases stayed unmatched. Per germline, CDR1 SGHTA and CDR2 FQGNSA. CDR3 in amino acids: CASSRDSSNTEAFF. The CDR3 region has the DNA TGTGCCAGCAGCCGGGACAGCTCGAACACTGAAGCTTTCTTT.

This clonotype was seen ten or more times. The J gene is TRBJ2-5, the V gene TRBV7-2; TRBD2 matches 8 bases. This CDR3 region has 15 residues. The V and J ends lost 2 bases and 2 bases, in that order; junction bases with no gene match: 4. Germline CDR1 reads SGHTA; CDR2 reads FQGNSA. The CDR3 here is CASSLRGGLQETQYF. CDR3 DNA sequence: TGTGCCAGCAGCTTACGGGGGGGGCTTCAAGAGACCCAGTACTTC.

This clonotype appeared many times. The chain links TRBV11-2 to TRBJ1-5; 10 bases fit TRBD1. V was clipped by 5 bases and J by 4 bases; unmatched bases: 11. CDR1 SGHAT and CDR2 FQNNGV come from the germline V gene. CDR3 length: 17 residues. In nucleotides, the CDR3 is TGTGCCAGCAGCCAAACACTCCCGGGACAGGGGAATCAGCCCCAGCATTTT. Translated, it gives CASSQTLPGQGNQPQHF.

The rearrangement joins TRBV18 to TRBJ2-5; D remains ambiguous. This CDR3 contains 14 residues. CDR1 is KGHSH, CDR2 LQKENI, per germline. The V and J ends lost 1 base and 5 bases respectively, with 11 bases between them. The CDR3 sequence: CASSPRVGLETQYF. The DNA of the CDR3 is TGTGCCAGCTCACCACGTGTAGGGCTGGAGACCCAGTACTTC.

In its sample, this clonotype was seen a few times. At one end, the junction sequence differs from germline, possibly due to a read error. The chain recombines TRBV20-1 with TRBJ2-1; the match to TRBD2 covers 11 bases. Germline CDR1 and CDR2: DFQATT and SNEGSKA (reference sequence). The CDR3 loop spans 16 amino acids. The CDR3 bases are TGCAGTGCTAGTAGGGCTAGCGGGGGGTACTACAATGAGAAGTTCTTC. Protein sequence: CSASRASGGYYNEKFF.

Concerning this clonotype itself: With a much larger clone just one base away, this may be a read error. This chain links TRBV27 with TRBJ1-6; D is perhaps TRBD1 (6 bases). This CDR3 has 20 residues. Germline lookup yields CDR1 MNHEY and CDR2 SMNVEV (reference sequence). Here the CDR3 DNA reads TGTGCCAGCAGTCTTATGCTGGCGGTGTCGGGACAACCCAGAAATTCACACCTCCACTTT. This encodes CASSLMLAVSGQPRNSHLHF.

This chain links TRBV5-1 with TRBJ1-3; no reliable D call. Germline V gene data show CDR1 as SGHRS and CDR2 as YFSETQ. Trimming shortened V by 1 base and J by 0 bases, and 14 bases separated the two germline ends. CDR3 length: 17 amino acids. The CDR3 spells CASSLRDPYPSGNTIYF. The CDR3 coding sequence is TGCGCCAGCAGCTTGAGAGACCCGTATCCCTCTGGAAACACCATATATTTT.

Many counts were recorded for this clonotype. The gene calls are TRBV19 and TRBJ1-1, with D uncertain. The CDR3 loop spans 14 amino acids. The germline CDR1 and CDR2 sequences are LNHDA and SQIVND (reference sequence). Trimming removed 1 base at V and 0 bases at J, with 6 bases between. CDR3 loop: CASSIGAVNTEAFF. The CDR3 nucleotides read TGTGCCAGTAGTATAGGGGCCGTGAACACTGAAGCTTTCTTT.

This clonotype was counted at least ten times. This chain connects TRBV6-5 to TRBJ2-7; no firm D call. Trimming took off 8 bases at V and 4 bases at J, with 9 bases between the two ends. Per the germline V gene, CDR1 is MNHEY and CDR2 is SVGAGI. The CDR3 covers 11 residues. This CDR3 reads CASGNTYEQYF. In DNA form, the CDR3 reads TGTGCCAGCGGCAACACGTACGAGCAGTACTTC.

This clonotype was observed at least ten times. V gene TRBV10-3 combines with J gene TRBJ2-4, with D perhaps matching TRBD1 (7 bases). V was clipped by 2 bases and J by 7 bases, with 12 bases between them. The CDR3 is 14 amino acids. The germline gives CDR1 ENHRY, CDR2 SYGVKD. The CDR3 DNA follows: TGTGCCATCAGTGAGGAGGGGGGACAGAACATTCAGTACTTC. Its translation is CAISEEGGQNIQYF.

This clonotype was observed many times. The chain couples TRBV6-5 to TRBJ2-5; 11 nucleotides match TRBD2. V lost 4 bases, J lost 4 bases, and 8 bases stayed unmatched. The germline gives CDR1 MNHEY, CDR2 SVGAGI. The CDR3 covers 16 residues. Written as DNA, the CDR3 is TGTGCCAGCAGTTTTGCGGGACTAGCGGTACTAGAGACCCAGTACTTC. It specifies CASSFAGLAVLETQYF.

This clonotype was counted at least ten times. In DNA, the CDR3 is TGTGCCAGCTCACCACAAGCAGGGGCGGCCGAAGCTTTCTTT. Translating gives CASSPQAGAAEAFF. The chain combines TRBV18 with TRBJ1-1, with a tentative D call TRBD1 (6 bases). Germline CDR1 and CDR2: KGHSH and LQKENI. This CDR3 comprises 14 residues. V was pared by 1 base and J by 8 bases, with 14 bases between.

This clonotype was observed at least ten times. V gene TRBV9 combines with J gene TRBJ2-5; 8 positions match TRBD2. CDR1 is SGDLS, CDR2 YYNGEE, per germline. J was trimmed by 5 bases and V by 0 bases; bases with no gene match: 12. This CDR3 contains 17 residues. The CDR3 region has the DNA TGTGCCAGCAGCGTAGAGGTATCGGGGGGGCCAGTCGAGACCCAGTACTTC. It yields the protein CASSVEVSGGPVETQYF.

With regard to this clonotype: Possible read error: a much larger clone is one base away. The chain is built from TRBV7-9 and TRBJ2-2; 8 bases align to TRBD1. The CDR3 is made up of 15 amino acids. CDR1 is SEHNR and CDR2 is FQNEAQ in the germline V gene (reference sequence). The CDR3 sequence is CASSPGQGLTGELCF. The CDR3 nucleotides are TGTGCCAGCAGCCCAGGACAGGGATTGACCGGGGAGCTGTGTTTT.